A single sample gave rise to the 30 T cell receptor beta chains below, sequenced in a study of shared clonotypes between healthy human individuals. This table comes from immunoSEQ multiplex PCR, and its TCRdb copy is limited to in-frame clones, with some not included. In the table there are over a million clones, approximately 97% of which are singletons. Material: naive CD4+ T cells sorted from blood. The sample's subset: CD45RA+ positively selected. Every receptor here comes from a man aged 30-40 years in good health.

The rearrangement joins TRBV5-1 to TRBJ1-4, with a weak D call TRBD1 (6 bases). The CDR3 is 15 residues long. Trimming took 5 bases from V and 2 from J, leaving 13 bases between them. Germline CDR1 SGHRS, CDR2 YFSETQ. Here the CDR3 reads CASSIQGRTNEKLFF. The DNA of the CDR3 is TGCGCCAGCAGTATCCAGGGGAGGACTAATGAAAAACTGTTTTTT.

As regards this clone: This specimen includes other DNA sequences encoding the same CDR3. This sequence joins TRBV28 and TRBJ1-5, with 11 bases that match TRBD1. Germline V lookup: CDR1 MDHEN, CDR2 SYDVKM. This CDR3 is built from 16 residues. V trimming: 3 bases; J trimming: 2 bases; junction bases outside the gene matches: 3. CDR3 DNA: TGTGCCAGCAGTTTGTGGACAGGGGGCGGCAATCAGCCCCAGCATTTT. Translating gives CASSLWTGGGNQPQHF.

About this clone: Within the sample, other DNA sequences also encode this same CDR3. DNA of the CDR3: TGCGCCAGCAGCCCCGCCCCGAACACCGGGGAGCTGTTTTTT. Protein: CASSPAPNTGELFF. This sequence joins TRBV5-1 and TRBJ2-2; D is unresolved. The CDR3 sequence is 14 residues long. Trimming left V 4 bases short and J 0 bases short, with 7 bases between. The V gene's germline CDR1 is SGHRS and CDR2 YFSETQ.

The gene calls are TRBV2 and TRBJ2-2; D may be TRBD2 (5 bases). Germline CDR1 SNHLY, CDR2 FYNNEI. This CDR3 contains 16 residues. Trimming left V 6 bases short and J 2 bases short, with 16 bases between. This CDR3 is CASSDWTSANTGELFF. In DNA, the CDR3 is TGTGCCAGCAGCGATTGGACTTCTGCTAACACCGGGGAGCTGTTTTTT.

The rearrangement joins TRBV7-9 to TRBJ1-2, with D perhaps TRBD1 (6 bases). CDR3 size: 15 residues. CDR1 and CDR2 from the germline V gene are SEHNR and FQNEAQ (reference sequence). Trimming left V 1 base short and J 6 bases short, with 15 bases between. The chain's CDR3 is CASSLGGGQGNGYTF. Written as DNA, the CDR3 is TGTGCCAGCAGCTTAGGCGGAGGGCAGGGGAATGGCTACACCTTC. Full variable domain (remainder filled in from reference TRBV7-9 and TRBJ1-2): DTGVSQNPRHKITKRGQNVTFRCDPISEHNRLYWYRQTLGQGPEFLTYFQNEAQLEKSRLLSDRFSAERPKGSFSTLEIQRTEQGDSAMYLCASSLGGGQGNGYTFGSGTRLTVV.

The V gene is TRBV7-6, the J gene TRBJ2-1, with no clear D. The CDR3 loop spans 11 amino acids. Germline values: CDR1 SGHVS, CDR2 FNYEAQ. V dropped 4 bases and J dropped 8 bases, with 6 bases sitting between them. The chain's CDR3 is CASSSAYEQFF. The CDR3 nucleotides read TGTGCCAGCAGCTCAGCTTATGAGCAGTTCTTC. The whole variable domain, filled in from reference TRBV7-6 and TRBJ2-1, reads GAGVSQSPRYKVTKRGQDVALRCDPISGHVSLYWYRQALGQGPEFLTYFNYEAQQDKSGLPNDRFSAERPEGSISTLTIQRTEQRDSAMYRCASSSAYEQFFGPGTRLTVL.

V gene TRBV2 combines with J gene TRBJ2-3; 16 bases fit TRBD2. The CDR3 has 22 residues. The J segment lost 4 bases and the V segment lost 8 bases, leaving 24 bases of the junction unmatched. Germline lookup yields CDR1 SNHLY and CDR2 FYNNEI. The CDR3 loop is CASGSGPPGLAGGQLSADTQYF. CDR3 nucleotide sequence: TGTGCCAGCGGTAGTGGTCCGCCGGGACTAGCGGGAGGGCAGCTATCCGCAGATACGCAGTATTTT.

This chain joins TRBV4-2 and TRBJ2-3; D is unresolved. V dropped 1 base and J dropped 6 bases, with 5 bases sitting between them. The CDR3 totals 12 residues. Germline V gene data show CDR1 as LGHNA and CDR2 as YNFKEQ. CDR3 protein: CASSQAWDTQYF. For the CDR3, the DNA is TGTGCCAGCAGCCAAGCATGGGATACGCAGTATTTT.

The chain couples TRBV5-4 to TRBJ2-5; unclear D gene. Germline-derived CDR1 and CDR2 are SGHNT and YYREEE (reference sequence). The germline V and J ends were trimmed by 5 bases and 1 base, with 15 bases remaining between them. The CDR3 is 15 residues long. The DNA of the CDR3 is TGTGCCAGCAGGAGTGATCTCGGACGCCAAGAGACCCAGTACTTC. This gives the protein CASRSDLGRQETQYF.

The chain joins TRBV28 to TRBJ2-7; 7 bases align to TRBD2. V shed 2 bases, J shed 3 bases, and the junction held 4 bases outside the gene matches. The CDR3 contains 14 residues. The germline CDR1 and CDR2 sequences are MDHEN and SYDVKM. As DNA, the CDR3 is TGTGCCAGCAGTTTACTAGCGGCATACTACGAGCAGTACTTC. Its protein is CASSLLAAYYEQYF.

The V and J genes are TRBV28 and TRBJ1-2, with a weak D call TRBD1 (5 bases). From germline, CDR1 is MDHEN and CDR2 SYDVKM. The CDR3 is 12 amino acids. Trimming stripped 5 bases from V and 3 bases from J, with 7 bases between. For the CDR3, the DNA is TGTGCCAGCAGTACGGGACACTATGGCTACACCTTC. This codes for CASSTGHYGYTF.

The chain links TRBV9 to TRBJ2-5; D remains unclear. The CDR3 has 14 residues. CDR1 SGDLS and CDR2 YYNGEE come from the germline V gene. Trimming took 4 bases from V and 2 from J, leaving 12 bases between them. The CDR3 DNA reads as TGTGCCAGCAGCCCCCGGGTTTATCAAGAGACCCAGTACTTC. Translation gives CASSPRVYQETQYF.

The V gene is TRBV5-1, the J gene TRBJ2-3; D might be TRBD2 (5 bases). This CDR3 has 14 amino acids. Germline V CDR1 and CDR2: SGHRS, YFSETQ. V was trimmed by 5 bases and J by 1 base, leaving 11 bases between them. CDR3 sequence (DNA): TGCGCCAGCAGACGGGAATTTGGCACAGATACGCAGTATTTT. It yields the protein CASRREFGTDTQYF. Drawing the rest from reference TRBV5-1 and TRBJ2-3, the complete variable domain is KAGVTQTPRYLIKTRGQQVTLSCSPISGHRSVSWYQQTPGQGLQFLFEYFSETQRNKGNFPGRFSGRQFSNSRSEMNVSTLELGDSALYLCASRREFGTDTQYFGPGTRLTVL.

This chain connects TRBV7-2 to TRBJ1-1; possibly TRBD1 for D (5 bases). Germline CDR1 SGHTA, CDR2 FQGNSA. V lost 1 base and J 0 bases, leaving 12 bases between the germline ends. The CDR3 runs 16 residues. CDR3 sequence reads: CASSLVPGTMNTEAFF. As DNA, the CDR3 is TGTGCCAGCAGCTTAGTACCAGGGACCATGAACACTGAAGCTTTCTTT.

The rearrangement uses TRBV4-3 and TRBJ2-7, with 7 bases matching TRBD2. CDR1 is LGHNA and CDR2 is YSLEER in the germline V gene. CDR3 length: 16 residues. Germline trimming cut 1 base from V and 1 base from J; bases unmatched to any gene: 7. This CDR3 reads CASSQAFQRDSYEQYF. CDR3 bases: TGCGCCAGCAGCCAAGCTTTCCAGCGGGATTCCTACGAGCAGTACTTC.

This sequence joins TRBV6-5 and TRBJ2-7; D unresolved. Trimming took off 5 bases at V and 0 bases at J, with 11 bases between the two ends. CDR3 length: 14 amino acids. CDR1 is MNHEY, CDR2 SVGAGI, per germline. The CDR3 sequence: CASSLTPGSYEQYF. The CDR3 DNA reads TGTGCCAGCAGTCTCACCCCGGGCTCCTACGAGCAGTACTTC.

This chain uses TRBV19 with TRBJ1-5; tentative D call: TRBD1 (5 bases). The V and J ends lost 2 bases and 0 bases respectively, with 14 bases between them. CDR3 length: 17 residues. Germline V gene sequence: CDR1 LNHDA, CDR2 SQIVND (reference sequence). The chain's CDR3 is CASSITQGHPSNQPQHF. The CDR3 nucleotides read TGTGCCAGTAGTATAACCCAGGGTCACCCTAGCAATCAGCCCCAGCATTTT.

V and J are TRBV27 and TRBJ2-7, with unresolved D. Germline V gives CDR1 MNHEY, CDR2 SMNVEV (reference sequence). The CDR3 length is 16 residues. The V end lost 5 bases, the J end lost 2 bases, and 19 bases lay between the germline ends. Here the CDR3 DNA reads TGTGCCAGCAGTCGAAAGGAGTTTTTAGTCCCCTACGAGCAGTACTTC. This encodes CASSRKEFLVPYEQYF.

The CDR3 DNA is TGTGCCAGCAGCCCCTTTAAACAATCTGGAGCCGGGGAGCTGTTTTTT. Its translation: CASSPFKQSGAGELFF. The J gene is TRBJ2-2, the V gene TRBV11-2, with D hard to call. V was pared by 5 bases and J by 6 bases, with 19 bases between. Germline CDR1 is SGHAT and CDR2 is FQNNGV. The CDR3 spans 16 residues.

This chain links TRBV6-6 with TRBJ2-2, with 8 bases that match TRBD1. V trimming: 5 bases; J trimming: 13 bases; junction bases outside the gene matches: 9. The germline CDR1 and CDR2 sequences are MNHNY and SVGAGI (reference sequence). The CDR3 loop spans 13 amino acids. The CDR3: CASSVRQGLGLFF. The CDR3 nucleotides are TGTGCCAGCAGTGTCCGACAGGGGTTAGGGCTGTTTTTT.

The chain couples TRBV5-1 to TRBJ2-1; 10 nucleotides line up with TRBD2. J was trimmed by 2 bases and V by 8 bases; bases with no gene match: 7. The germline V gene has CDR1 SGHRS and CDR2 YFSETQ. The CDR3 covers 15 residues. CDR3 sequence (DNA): TGCGCCAGTAGAGAGCGGGAGGGCCCCTACAATGAGCAGTTCTTC. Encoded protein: CASREREGPYNEQFF.

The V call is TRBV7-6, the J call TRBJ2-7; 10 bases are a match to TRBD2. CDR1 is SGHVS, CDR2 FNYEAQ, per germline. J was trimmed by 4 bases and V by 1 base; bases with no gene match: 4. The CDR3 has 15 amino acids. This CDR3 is CASSLGLAGTYEQYF. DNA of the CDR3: TGTGCCAGCAGCTTAGGACTAGCGGGTACTTACGAGCAGTACTTC.

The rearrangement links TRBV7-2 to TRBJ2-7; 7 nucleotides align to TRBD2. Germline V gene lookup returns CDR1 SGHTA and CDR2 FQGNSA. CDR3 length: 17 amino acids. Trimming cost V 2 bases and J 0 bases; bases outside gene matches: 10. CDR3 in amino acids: CASSLTPSTSSSYEQYF. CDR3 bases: TGTGCCAGCAGCTTAACCCCTTCGACTAGCAGCTCCTACGAGCAGTACTTC. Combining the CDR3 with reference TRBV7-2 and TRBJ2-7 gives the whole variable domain GAGVSQSPSNKVTEKGKDVELRCDPISGHTALYWYRQSLGQGLEFLIYFQGNSAPDKSGLPSDRFSAERTGGSVSTLTIQRTQQEDSAVYLCASSLTPSTSSSYEQYFGPGTRLTVT.

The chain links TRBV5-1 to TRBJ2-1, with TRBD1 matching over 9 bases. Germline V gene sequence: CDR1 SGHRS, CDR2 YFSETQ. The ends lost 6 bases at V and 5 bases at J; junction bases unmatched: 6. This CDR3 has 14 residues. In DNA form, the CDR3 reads TGCGCCAGCACACAGACAGGGGGGAACAATGAGCAGTTCTTC. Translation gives CASTQTGGNNEQFF.

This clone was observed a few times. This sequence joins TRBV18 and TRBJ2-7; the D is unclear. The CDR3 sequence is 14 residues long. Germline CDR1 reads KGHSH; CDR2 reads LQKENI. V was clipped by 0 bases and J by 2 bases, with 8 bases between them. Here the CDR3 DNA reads TGTGCCAGCTCACCACCCACTTCTCCCTACGAGCAGTACTTC. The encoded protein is CASSPPTSPYEQYF.

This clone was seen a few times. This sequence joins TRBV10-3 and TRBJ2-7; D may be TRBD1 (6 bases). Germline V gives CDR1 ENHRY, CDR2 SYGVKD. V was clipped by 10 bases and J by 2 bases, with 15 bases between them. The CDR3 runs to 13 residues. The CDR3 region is CATRTDTTYEQYF. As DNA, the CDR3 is TGTGCCACCCGGACAGATACTACCTACGAGCAGTACTTC.

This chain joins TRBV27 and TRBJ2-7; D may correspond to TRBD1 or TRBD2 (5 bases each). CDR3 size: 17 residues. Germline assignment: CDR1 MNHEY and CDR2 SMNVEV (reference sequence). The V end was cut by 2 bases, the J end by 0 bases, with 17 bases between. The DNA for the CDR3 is TGTGCCAGCAGTTTACGACAGTACCGGGATTACTCCTACGAGCAGTACTTC. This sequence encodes CASSLRQYRDYSYEQYF.

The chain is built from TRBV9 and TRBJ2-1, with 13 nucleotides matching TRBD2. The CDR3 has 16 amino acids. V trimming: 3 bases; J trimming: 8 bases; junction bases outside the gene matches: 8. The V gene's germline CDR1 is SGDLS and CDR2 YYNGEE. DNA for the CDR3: TGTGCCAGCAGCGGAACTAGCGGGAGGGCCCAAGATGAGCAGTTCTTC. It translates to CASSGTSGRAQDEQFF.

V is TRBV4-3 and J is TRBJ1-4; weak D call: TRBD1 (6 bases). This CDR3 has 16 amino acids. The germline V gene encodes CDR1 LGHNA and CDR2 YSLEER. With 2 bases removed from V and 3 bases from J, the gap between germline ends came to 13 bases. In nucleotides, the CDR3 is TGCGCCAGCAGCCAAACGAAACAGGGTTCTAATGAAAAACTGTTTTTT. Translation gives CASSQTKQGSNEKLFF.

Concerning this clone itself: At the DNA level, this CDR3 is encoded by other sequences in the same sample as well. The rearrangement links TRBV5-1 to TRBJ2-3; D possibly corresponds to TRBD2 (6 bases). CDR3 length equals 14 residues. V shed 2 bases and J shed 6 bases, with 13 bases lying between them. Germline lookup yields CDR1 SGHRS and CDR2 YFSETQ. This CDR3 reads CASSLETSRDTQYF. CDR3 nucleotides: TGCGCCAGCAGCTTAGAGACTAGTAGGGATACGCAGTATTTT.